The 30 T cell receptor beta chains given below trace back to one sample, sequenced in a study of naive CD8 T cells in extremely preterm neonates. Without labor or membrane rupture, elective cesareans at roughly 37-41 weeks supplied term cord blood. Sequencing was performed with immunoSEQ multiplex PCR; in TCRdb, only in-frame clones are kept and a portion is missing. The sample yields 7,400 or so clones, about 98% seen once. Sequenced input: naive CD8+ T cells from cord blood. The source of these receptors is a newborn in good health.

The chain combines TRBV5-1 with TRBJ1-1; the match to TRBD1 covers 7 bases. V gave up 1 base and J gave up 3 bases; unmatched junction bases: 12. Looked up from germline, CDR1 is SGHRS and CDR2 is YFSETQ. CDR3 length equals 17 residues. The CDR3 nucleotides read TGCGCCAGCAGCTTGAAACGGGGGACAGCGCCCTACACTGAAGCTTTCTTT. It encodes CASSLKRGTAPYTEAFF.

This clone was picked up one time. The chain has TRBV5-1 and TRBJ1-2, with D unresolved. The CDR3 loop spans 14 amino acids. Trimming removed 3 bases at V and 6 bases at J, with 15 bases between. Per germline, CDR1 SGHRS and CDR2 YFSETQ. In DNA form, the CDR3 reads TGCGCCAGCAGCTCCAGTCGGGTGGAGGATGGCTACACCTTC. Its protein product is CASSSSRVEDGYTF.

This chain uses TRBV19 with TRBJ1-6; D is unresolved. The CDR3 is 12 amino acids. The germline V and J ends were trimmed by 3 bases and 10 bases, with 7 bases remaining between them. CDR1 LNHDA and CDR2 SQIVND come from the germline V gene (reference sequence). CDR3 region: CASSIGNSPLHF. The DNA for the CDR3 is TGTGCCAGTAGTATCGGGAACTCACCCCTCCACTTT.

V and J are TRBV7-9 and TRBJ1-1; 8 nucleotides match TRBD1. This CDR3 spans 14 amino acids. V lost 7 bases to trimming and J lost 1 base; unmatched junction nucleotides: 5. Germline V gene sequence: CDR1 SEHNR, CDR2 FQNEAQ (reference sequence). The CDR3 DNA follows: TGTGCCAGCAACCCGGGGACAGGGAACACTGAAGCTTTCTTT. Amino acid sequence: CASNPGTGNTEAFF.

The CDR3 coding sequence is TGTGCCAGCAGTCCAAGGTTCGGGGAGGCGCCCTACGAGCAGTACTTC. This gives the protein CASSPRFGEAPYEQYF. This sequence joins TRBV27 and TRBJ2-7, with D tentatively TRBD2 (6 bases). The CDR3 is made up of 16 amino acids. In germline, CDR1 is MNHEY, CDR2 SMNVEV (reference sequence). The V end lost 5 bases, the J end lost 2 bases, and 19 bases lay between the germline ends.

The CDR3 DNA is TGTGCCAGCAATCGGCAGCTGGAGGAAAAACTGTTTTTT. It yields the protein CASNRQLEEKLFF. The chain combines TRBV6-1 with TRBJ1-4, with unresolved D. Trimming removed 7 bases at V and 8 bases at J, with 14 bases between. The germline gives CDR1 MNHNS, CDR2 SASEGT. The CDR3 loop spans 13 amino acids.

This chain uses TRBV23-1 with TRBJ1-6; D gene uncertain. TRBV23-1 has ORF status, its function being uncertain. V lost 3 bases and J 0 bases, leaving 12 bases between the germline ends. The CDR3 is 17 residues long. CDR3 sequence reads: CASSQPGLSSYNSPLHF. The CDR3 DNA reads as TGCGCCAGCAGTCAGCCCGGTCTGAGCTCCTATAATTCACCCCTCCACTTT.

V usage is TRBV6-5 and J usage is TRBJ2-7, with unresolved D. Germline loops: CDR1 MNHEY, CDR2 SVGAGI. Trimming pared 8 bases from V and 4 bases from J, leaving 12 bases between. This CDR3 is built from 12 residues. The CDR3 bases are TGTGCCAGCTTACGAGCCAGGTACGAGCAGTACTTC. Translation gives CASLRARYEQYF.

In its sample, this clone was seen a few times. V usage is TRBV14 and J usage is TRBJ2-7; 7 bases match TRBD2. Per the germline V gene, CDR1 is SGHDN and CDR2 is FVKESK. The CDR3 runs 14 residues. V lost 1 base to trimming and J lost 4 bases; unmatched junction nucleotides: 4. The CDR3 DNA sequence: TGTGCCAGCAGCCAAGGACTAGCTCAATACGAGCAGTACTTC. It specifies CASSQGLAQYEQYF.

Written as DNA, the CDR3 is TGTGCCAGCAGTGAAACTAATCAGCCCCAGCATTTT. As protein: CASSETNQPQHF. J is TRBJ1-5 and V is TRBV2; D unclear. This CDR3 spans 12 amino acids. Germline V CDR1 and CDR2: SNHLY, FYNNEI. The ends were cut back, 2 bases at V and 4 bases at J, with 3 bases in the middle.

Details on this clone: The junction and the germline gene differ at one end; a read error may be behind it. The rearrangement uses TRBV7-7 and TRBJ2-7, with 8 bases that match TRBD1. From germline, CDR1 is SSHAT and CDR2 FNYEAQ (reference sequence). There are 13 residues in the CDR3. The CDR3 region is CASSPGTGYEQYF. The DNA of the CDR3 is TGTGCTAGCAGCCCGGGGACAGGCTACGAGCAGTACTTC. Variable domain in full (rest from reference TRBV7-7 and TRBJ2-7): GAGVSQSPRYKVTKRGQDVTLRCDPISSHATLYWYQQALGQGPEFLTYFNYEAQPDKSGLPSDRFSAERPEGSISTLTIQRTEQRDSAMYRCASSPGTGYEQYFGPGTRLTVT.

V usage is TRBV4-2 and J usage is TRBJ1-4, with D possibly being TRBD1 (6 bases). The germline V gene has CDR1 LGHNA and CDR2 YNFKEQ. Trimming shortened V by 3 bases and J by 6 bases, and 14 bases separated the two germline ends. CDR3 length: 15 residues. The CDR3 sequence: CASSQYRDKDEKLFF. CDR3 DNA sequence: TGTGCCAGCAGCCAGTACCGGGACAAAGATGAAAAACTGTTTTTT.

This chain joins TRBV5-4 and TRBJ1-2, with 9 bases identical to TRBD1. Unmatched junction bases numbered 7, after V lost 5 bases and J lost 5 bases. The CDR3 sequence is 14 residues long. The germline V gene encodes CDR1 SGHNT and CDR2 YYREEE (reference sequence). CDR3 amino acids: CASRGQGSEYGYTF. As DNA, the CDR3 is TGTGCCAGCAGAGGACAGGGGTCGGAATATGGCTACACCTTC.

The chain combines TRBV5-6 with TRBJ1-3; 8 positions agree with TRBD1. Germline values: CDR1 SGHDT, CDR2 YYEEEE. The CDR3 is made up of 18 amino acids. Germline trimming cut 4 bases from V and 3 bases from J; bases unmatched to any gene: 15. CDR3 coding DNA: TGTGCCAGCAGCCTCGCCGTGAGGACAGGGAAGAGTGGAAACACCATATATTTT. Translated: CASSLAVRTGKSGNTIYF. Using reference TRBV5-6 and TRBJ1-3 for the parts outside the CDR3, the full variable domain is DAGVTQSPTHLIKTRGQQVTLRCSPKSGHDTVSWYQQALGQGPQFIFQYYEEEERQRGNFPDRFSGHQFPNYSSELNVNALLLGDSALYLCASSLAVRTGKSGNTIYFGEGSWLTVV.

The V and J genes are TRBV7-3 and TRBJ2-1; TRBD1 aligns across 8 bases. Germline-derived CDR1 and CDR2 are SGHTA and FQGTGA. The CDR3 runs 13 residues. The ends lost 2 bases at V and 9 bases at J; junction bases unmatched: 3. The CDR3 coding sequence is TGTGCCAGCAGCTTAGCAGGGGGCGGTGAGCAGTTCTTC. Protein product: CASSLAGGGEQFF.

The chain links TRBV7-2 to TRBJ2-7, with 7 positions matching TRBD2. CDR1 SGHTA and CDR2 FQGNSA come from the germline V gene. This CDR3 comprises 15 residues. Germline trimming cut 1 base from V and 2 bases from J; bases unmatched to any gene: 5. The CDR3, as DNA: TGTGCCAGCAGCTTAGTGAGCGGGGAGGCCTACGAGCAGTACTTC. This translates into CASSLVSGEAYEQYF.

This chain uses TRBV15 with TRBJ1-1; D gene uncertain. Germline V CDR1 and CDR2: LNHNV, YYDKDF (reference sequence). The CDR3 runs to 14 residues. Deletions cut 1 base from V and 1 base from J, with 7 bases between. DNA for the CDR3: TGTGCCACCAGCAGAGGGGCACAGAACACTGAAGCTTTCTTT. Protein: CATSRGAQNTEAFF.

This chain connects TRBV5-6 to TRBJ1-6; weak D call: TRBD1 (6 bases). The germline V gene has CDR1 SGHDT and CDR2 YYEEEE. The CDR3 length is 12 residues. V gave up 3 bases and J gave up 9 bases, with 7 bases separating them. The CDR3 nucleotides are TGTGCCAGCAGCTCAGGGGTTTCACCCCTCCACTTT. It translates to CASSSGVSPLHF.

This sequence joins TRBV4-2 and TRBJ2-2; 10 positions agree with TRBD2. Trimming removed 6 bases from V and 0 bases from J; junction bases left unmatched: 7. The CDR3 loop spans 17 amino acids. Germline CDR1 LGHNA, CDR2 YNFKEQ. CDR3 loop: CASRSSGGLSNTGELFF. The CDR3 DNA reads as TGTGCCAGCAGGTCTAGCGGGGGCCTTTCGAACACCGGGGAGCTGTTTTTT.

This clone has just one count. DNA for the CDR3: TGCGCCAGCACCACGGGAGACTATGGCTACACCTTC. Amino acid sequence: CASTTGDYGYTF. This rearrangement joins TRBV23-1 to TRBJ1-2; D remains ambiguous. TRBV23-1 is identified as an open reading frame with a role that is uncertain. The CDR3 runs to 12 residues. The V end was cut by 7 bases, the J end by 3 bases, with 9 bases between.

This clone appeared once. The rearrangement joins TRBV4-1 to TRBJ2-5, with TRBD2 matching over 8 bases. After removal of 3 bases from V and 2 bases from J, the junction contained 5 bases not matched to a gene. Germline V gives CDR1 MGHRA, CDR2 YSYEKL. The CDR3 covers 15 residues. The CDR3 spells CASSQERGIQETQYF. The CDR3 DNA reads TGCGCCAGCAGCCAGGAGCGGGGGATACAAGAGACCCAGTACTTC.

Turning to this clone: The sample carries other DNA sequences with the same CDR3. This chain connects TRBV4-1 to TRBJ1-5, with D maybe TRBD1 (5 bases). The CDR3 has 13 residues. Germline V CDR1 and CDR2: MGHRA, YSYEKL. Deletions cut 0 bases from V and 7 bases from J, with 7 bases between. This CDR3 reads CASSQDRGQPQHF. CDR3 DNA: TGCGCCAGCAGCCAAGATAGGGGCCAGCCCCAGCATTTT.

Here the CDR3 reads CASSEGFWGGSSTDTQYF. CDR3 in DNA: TGTGCCAGCAGTGAAGGGTTCTGGGGCGGATCTAGCACAGATACGCAGTATTTT. The rearrangement uses TRBV2 and TRBJ2-3; a weak D match, TRBD1 (5 bases). The ends were cut back, 1 base at V and 0 bases at J, with 17 bases in the middle. This CDR3 comprises 18 residues. Per germline, CDR1 SNHLY and CDR2 FYNNEI.

CDR3 amino acids: CASSPTGTDTQYF. CDR3 nucleotide sequence: TGTGCCAGCAGCCCGACAGGCACAGATACGCAGTATTTT. The chain couples TRBV13 to TRBJ2-3, with D maybe TRBD1 (5 bases). Per the germline V gene, CDR1 is PRHDT and CDR2 is FYEKMQ (reference sequence). CDR3 length: 13 amino acids. V lost 5 bases and J lost 1, with 7 bases in between.

The chain links TRBV7-3 to TRBJ1-5; D uncertain. CDR1 is SGHTA and CDR2 is FQGTGA in the germline V gene. The ends were cut back, 8 bases at V and 5 bases at J, with 19 bases in the middle. The CDR3 length is 15 residues. Written as DNA, the CDR3 is TGTGCCAGCTCCGACGAGGGAACCTCCGATCAGCCCCAGCATTTT. Translating it yields CASSDEGTSDQPQHF.

The rearrangement joins TRBV2 to TRBJ2-3; 9 bases agree with TRBD2. Germline loops: CDR1 SNHLY, CDR2 FYNNEI. The CDR3 covers 18 residues. The CDR3: CVAAIPRGGALRTDTQYF. The DNA of the CDR3 is TGTGTCGCAGCTATACCGCGCGGGGGGGCCTTGCGCACAGATACGCAGTATTTT.

This chain links TRBV5-1 with TRBJ2-7, with TRBD1 matching 9 bases. The CDR3 is made up of 17 amino acids. Per the germline V gene, CDR1 is SGHRS and CDR2 is YFSETQ. V lost 4 bases, J lost 0 bases, and 11 bases stayed unmatched. The CDR3: CASSPSLGQGSSYEQYF. DNA for the CDR3: TGCGCCAGCAGCCCCTCCCTCGGACAGGGGAGCTCCTACGAGCAGTACTTC.

The gene calls are TRBV4-1 and TRBJ1-1; D remains unclear. CDR1 is MGHRA, CDR2 YSYEKL, per germline. V shed 5 bases and J shed 4 bases, with 11 bases lying between them. The CDR3 sequence is 13 residues long. The DNA of the CDR3 is TGCGCCAGCAGCAATGAAGAGGGCACTGAAGCTTTCTTT. Its protein is CASSNEEGTEAFF.

The J gene is TRBJ2-1, the V gene TRBV6-6, with 8 nucleotides matching TRBD1. V shed 2 bases, J shed 5 bases, and the junction held 5 bases outside the gene matches. The CDR3 loop spans 15 amino acids. Per germline, CDR1 MNHNY and CDR2 SVGAGI (reference sequence). CDR3 protein: CASSYPTGDHNEQFF. CDR3 sequence (DNA): TGTGCCAGCAGTTACCCGACAGGGGACCACAATGAGCAGTTCTTC.

This chain links TRBV7-3 with TRBJ2-1; 14 bases agree with TRBD2. This CDR3 has 20 amino acids. Germline values: CDR1 SGHTA, CDR2 FQGTGA. Trimming at V came to 0 bases and at J to 8 bases, leaving 15 bases not matched to a gene. This chain's CDR3 is CASSLTVLGLAGGSPDEQFF. As DNA, the CDR3 is TGTGCCAGCAGCTTAACGGTCCTAGGACTAGCGGGGGGATCGCCAGATGAGCAGTTCTTC.